Listed below are T cell receptor beta chains from one sample, sequenced in a study of blood T cell repertoires in COVID-19. TCRdb keeps only in-frame clones here, not all; method: immunoSEQ multiplex PCR. The table includes about 280,000 clones, 85% to 90% detected once. Sequences were obtained from PBMCs or T cells enriched from blood (not recorded which). All receptors come from an older woman who had recovered from COVID-19. The CDR3 runs from the conserved cysteine through the conserved F or W. A D gene is named only where the DNA matches it firmly. Some rows mark clone size as missing; the rest say once, few, many or name a class of expanded clone.

TRBV28,TRBJ2-7,-,once,CASSRGYTYEQYF,TGTGCCAGCAGTCGAGGGTATACCTACGAGCAGTACTTC
TRBV2,TRBJ1-5,-,few,CASSEALRGAGQPQHF,TGTGCCAGCAGTGAAGCGCTTCGGGGGGCCGGTCAGCCCCAGCATTTT
TRBV28,TRBJ2-5,TRBD2,-,CASLRGGVETQYF,TGTGCCAGCCTACGGGGGGGCGTGGAGACCCAGTACTTC
TRBV3-1/TRBV3-2,TRBJ2-1,-,-,CASSPSGEGGQFF,TGTGCCAGCAGCCCTTCGGGTGAGGGTGGGCAGTTCTTC
TRBV19,TRBJ2-1,-,-,CASSMFQATYNEQFF,TGTGCCAGTAGTATGTTTCAGGCAACCTACAATGAGCAGTTCTTC
TRBV6-5,TRBJ2-1,-,once,CASRHLGNQQFF,TGTGCCAGCAGGCATCTAGGAAATCAGCAGTTCTTC
TRBV6-5,TRBJ1-5,TRBD1,-,CASRGQENQPQHF,TGTGCCAGCAGAGGACAGGAAAATCAGCCCCAGCATTTT
TRBV19,TRBJ1-2,-,-,CASNYRAGYGYTF,TGTGCCAGTAATTACAGGGCGGGCTATGGCTACACCTTC
TRBV7-3,TRBJ1-2,TRBD1,few,CASSSWTGSNYGYTF,TGTGCCAGCAGCTCTTGGACAGGGTCGAATTATGGCTACACCTTC
TRBV29-1,TRBJ2-7,-,-,CSVDSGVDEQYF,TGCAGCGTTGATTCGGGGGTGGACGAGCAGTACTTC